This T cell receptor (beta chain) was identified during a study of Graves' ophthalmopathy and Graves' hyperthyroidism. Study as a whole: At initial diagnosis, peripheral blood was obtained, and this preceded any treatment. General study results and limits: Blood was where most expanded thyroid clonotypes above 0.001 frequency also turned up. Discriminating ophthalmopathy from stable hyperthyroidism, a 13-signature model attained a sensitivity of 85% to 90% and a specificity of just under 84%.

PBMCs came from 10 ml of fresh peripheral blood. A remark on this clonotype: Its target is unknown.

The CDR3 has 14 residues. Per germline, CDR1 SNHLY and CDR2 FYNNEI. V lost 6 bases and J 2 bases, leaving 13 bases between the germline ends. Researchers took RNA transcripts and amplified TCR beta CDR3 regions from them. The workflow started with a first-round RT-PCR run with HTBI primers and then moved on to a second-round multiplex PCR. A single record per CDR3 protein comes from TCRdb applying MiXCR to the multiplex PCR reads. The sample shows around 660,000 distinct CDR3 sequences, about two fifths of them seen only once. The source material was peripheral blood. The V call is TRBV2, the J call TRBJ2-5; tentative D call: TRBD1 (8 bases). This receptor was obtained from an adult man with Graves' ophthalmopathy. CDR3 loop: CASRLQGGQETQYF. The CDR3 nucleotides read TGTGCCAGCAGGCTACAGGGGGGGCAAGAGACCCAGTACTTC. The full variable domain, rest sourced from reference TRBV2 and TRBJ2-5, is EPEVTQTPSHQVTQMGQEVILRCVPISNHLYFYWYRQILGQKVEFLVSFYNNEISEKSEIFDDQFSVERPDGSNFTLKIRSTKLEDSAMYFCASRLQGGQETQYFGPGTRLLVL.